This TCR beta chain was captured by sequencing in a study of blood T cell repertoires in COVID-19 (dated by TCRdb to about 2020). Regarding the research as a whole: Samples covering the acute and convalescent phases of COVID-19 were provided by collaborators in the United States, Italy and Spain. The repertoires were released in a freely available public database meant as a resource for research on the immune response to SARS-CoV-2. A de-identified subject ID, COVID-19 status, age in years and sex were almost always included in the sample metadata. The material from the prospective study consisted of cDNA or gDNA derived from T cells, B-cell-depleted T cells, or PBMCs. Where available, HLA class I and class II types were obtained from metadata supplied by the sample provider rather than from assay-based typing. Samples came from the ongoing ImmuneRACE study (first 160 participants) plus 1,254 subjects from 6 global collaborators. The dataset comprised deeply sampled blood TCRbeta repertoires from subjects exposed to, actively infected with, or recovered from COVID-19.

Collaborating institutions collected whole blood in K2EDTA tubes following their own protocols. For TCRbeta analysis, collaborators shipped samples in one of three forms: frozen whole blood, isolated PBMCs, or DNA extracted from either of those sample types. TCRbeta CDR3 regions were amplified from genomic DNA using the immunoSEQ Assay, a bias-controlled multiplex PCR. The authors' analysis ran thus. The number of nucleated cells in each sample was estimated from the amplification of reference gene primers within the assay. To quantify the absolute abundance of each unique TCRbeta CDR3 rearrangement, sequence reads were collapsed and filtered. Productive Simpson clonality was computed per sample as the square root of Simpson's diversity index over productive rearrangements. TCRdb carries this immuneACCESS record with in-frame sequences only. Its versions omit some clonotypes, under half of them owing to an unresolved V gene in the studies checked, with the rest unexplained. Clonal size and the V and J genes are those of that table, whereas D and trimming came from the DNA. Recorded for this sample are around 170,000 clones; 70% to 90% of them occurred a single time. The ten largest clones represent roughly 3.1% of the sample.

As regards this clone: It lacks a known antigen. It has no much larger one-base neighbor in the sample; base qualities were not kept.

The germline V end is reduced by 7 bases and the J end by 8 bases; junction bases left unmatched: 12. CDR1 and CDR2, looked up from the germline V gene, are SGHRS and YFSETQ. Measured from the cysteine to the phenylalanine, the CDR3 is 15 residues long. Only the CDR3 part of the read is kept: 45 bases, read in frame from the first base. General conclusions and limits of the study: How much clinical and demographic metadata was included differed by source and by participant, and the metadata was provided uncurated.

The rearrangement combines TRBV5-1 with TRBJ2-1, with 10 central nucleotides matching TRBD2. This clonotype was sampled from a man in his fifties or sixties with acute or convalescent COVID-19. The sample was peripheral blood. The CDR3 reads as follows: CASGSLSGGDDEQFF. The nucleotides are TGCGCCAGCGGATCGTTAAGCGGGGGGGACGATGAGCAGTTCTTC. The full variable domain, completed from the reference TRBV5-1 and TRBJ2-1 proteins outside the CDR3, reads KAGVTQTPRYLIKTRGQQVTLSCSPISGHRSVSWYQQTPGQGLQFLFEYFSETQRNKGNFPGRFSGRQFSNSRSEMNVSTLELGDSALYLCASGSLSGGDDEQFFGPGTRLTVL.